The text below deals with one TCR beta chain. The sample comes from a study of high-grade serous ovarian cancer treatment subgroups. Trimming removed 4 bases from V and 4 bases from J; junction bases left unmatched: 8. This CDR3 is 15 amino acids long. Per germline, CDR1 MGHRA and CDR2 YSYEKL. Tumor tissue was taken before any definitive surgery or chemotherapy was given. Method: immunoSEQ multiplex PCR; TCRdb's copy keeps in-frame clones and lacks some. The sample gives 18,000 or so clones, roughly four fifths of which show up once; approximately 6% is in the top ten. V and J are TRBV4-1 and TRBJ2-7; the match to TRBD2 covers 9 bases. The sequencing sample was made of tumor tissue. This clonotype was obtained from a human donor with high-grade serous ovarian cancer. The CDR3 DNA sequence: TGCGCCAGCAGCCCCCGCCTAGCGGGATCTTACGAGCAGTACTTC. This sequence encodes CASSPRLAGSYEQYF.